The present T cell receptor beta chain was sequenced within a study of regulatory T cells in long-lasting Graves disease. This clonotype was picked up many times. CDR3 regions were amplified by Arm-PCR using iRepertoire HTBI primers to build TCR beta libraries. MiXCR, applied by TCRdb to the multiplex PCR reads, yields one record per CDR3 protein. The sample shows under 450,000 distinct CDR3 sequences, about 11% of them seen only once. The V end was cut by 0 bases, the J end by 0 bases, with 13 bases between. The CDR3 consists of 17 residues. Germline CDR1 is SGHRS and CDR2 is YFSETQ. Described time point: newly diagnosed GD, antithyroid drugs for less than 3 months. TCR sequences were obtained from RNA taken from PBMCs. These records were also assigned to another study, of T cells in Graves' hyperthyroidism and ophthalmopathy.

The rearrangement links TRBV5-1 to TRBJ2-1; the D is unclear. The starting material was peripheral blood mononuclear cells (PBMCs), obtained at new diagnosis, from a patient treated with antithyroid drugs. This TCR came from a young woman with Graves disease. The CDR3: CASSLAGTPSSYNEQFF. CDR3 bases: TGCGCCAGCAGCTTGGCGGGCACCCCTAGCTCCTACAATGAGCAGTTCTTC.